This TCR beta chain was documented in a study of cytomegalovirus exposure and HLA in healthy donors. Study-level background: The approximately 120 million unique TCR beta sequences, from around 200 million T cells, were found by an earlier analysis.

The study ran its PCR with 60 Vbeta and 13 Jbeta primers. The data were produced by immunoSEQ multiplex PCR, yet TCRdb's version contains in-frame clones alone and is incomplete. The data contain under 200,000 clones, approximately 80% of them singletons. This clone was seen a few times. The CDR3 loop spans 13 amino acids. V gave up 4 bases and J gave up 7 bases, with 12 bases separating them. Germline V gives CDR1 SGHNT, CDR2 YYREEE (reference sequence). This chain joins TRBV5-4 and TRBJ1-3; D unclear. The sequence was collected from a woman in her 30s in good health and CMV-seropositive. The sequenced sample was PBMCs. The CDR3 region is CASSVIGANTIYF. The CDR3 nucleotides read TGTGCCAGCAGCGTAATAGGAGCGAACACCATATATTTT.